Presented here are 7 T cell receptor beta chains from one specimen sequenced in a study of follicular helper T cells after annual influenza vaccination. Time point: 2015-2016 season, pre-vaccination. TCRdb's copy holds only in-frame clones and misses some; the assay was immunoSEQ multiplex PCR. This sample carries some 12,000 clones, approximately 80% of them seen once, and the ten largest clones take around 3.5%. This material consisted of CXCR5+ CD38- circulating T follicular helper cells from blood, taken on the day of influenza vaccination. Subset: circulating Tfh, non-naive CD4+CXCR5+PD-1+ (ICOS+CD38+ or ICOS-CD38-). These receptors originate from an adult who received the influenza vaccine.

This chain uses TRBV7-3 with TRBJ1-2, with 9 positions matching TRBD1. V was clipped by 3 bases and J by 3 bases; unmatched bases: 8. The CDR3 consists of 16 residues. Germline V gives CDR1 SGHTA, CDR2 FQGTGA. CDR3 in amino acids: CASSFSPGQGYYGYTF. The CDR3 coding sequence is TGTGCCAGCAGCTTCTCTCCGGGACAGGGTTACTATGGCTACACCTTC.

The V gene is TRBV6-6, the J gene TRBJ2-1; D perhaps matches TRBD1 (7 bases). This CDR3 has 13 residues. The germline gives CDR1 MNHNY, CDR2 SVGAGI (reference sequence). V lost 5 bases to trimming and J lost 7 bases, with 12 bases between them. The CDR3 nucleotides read TGTGCCAGCAGTATTCAGGGGGGAAATGAGCAGTTCTTC. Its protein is CASSIQGGNEQFF.

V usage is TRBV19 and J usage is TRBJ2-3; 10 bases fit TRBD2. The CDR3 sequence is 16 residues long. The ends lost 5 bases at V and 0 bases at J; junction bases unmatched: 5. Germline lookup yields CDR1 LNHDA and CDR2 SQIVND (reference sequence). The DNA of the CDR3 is TGTGCCAGTAGTGTCGGACTAGCGGAAAGCACAGATACGCAGTATTTT. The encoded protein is CASSVGLAESTDTQYF.

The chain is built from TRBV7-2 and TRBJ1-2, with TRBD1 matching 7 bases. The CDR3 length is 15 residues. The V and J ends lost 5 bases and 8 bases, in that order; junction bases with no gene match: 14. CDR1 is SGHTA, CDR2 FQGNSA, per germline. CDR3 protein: CASSAFGGGAEGYTF. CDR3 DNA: TGTGCCAGCAGCGCCTTTGGAGGGGGCGCTGAGGGCTACACCTTC.

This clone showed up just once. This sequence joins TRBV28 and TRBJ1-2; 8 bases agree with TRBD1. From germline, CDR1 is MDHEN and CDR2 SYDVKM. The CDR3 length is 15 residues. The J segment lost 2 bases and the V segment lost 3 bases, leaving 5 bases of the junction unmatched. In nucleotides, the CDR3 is TGTGCCAGCAGTTTGGGAACAGGGGGAAACTATGGCTACACCTTC. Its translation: CASSLGTGGNYGYTF.

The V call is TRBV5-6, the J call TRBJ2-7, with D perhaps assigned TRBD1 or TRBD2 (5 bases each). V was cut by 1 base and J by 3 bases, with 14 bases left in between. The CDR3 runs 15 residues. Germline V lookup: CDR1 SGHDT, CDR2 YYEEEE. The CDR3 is CASSLSQGVNYEQYF. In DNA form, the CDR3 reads TGTGCCAGCAGCTTGAGTCAGGGAGTGAACTACGAGCAGTACTTC.

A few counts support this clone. CDR3 in DNA: TGTGCCAGCAAACTAGCGGGGGGGCGTGCTACGCAGTATTTT. Protein: CASKLAGGRATQYF. V usage is TRBV6-1 and J usage is TRBJ2-3; 13 bases fit TRBD2. This CDR3 spans 14 amino acids. Germline V gene sequence: CDR1 MNHNS, CDR2 SASEGT. The junction had 6 bases not matched to a gene; V was cut back by 7 bases and J by 8 bases.